This entry lists 24 T cell receptor beta chains sequenced from one sample in a study of long-term antiretroviral therapy in people with HIV. Investigators performed immunoSEQ version v3.0 at survey level. Data came from immunoSEQ multiplex PCR; TCRdb stores just in-frame clones and leaves some out. This table has approximately 26,000 clones, roughly 85% appearing once. The sequences come from unsorted PBMCs, collected 1.2 years after starting antiretroviral therapy. Receptors were obtained from a woman in her 40s with HIV.

This sequence joins TRBV25-1 and TRBJ1-5; 7 nucleotides agree with TRBD1. Germline V lookup: CDR1 MGHDK, CDR2 SYGVNS. Trimming at V came to 2 bases and at J to 3 bases, leaving 7 bases not matched to a gene. This CDR3 is 16 amino acids long. CDR3 bases: TGTGCCAGCAGTGAAAGTGGCAGGGGGGCCAATCAGCCCCAGCATTTT. It encodes CASSESGRGANQPQHF.

This chain joins TRBV4-2 and TRBJ1-1; no clear D. This CDR3 is built from 18 residues. Trimming stripped 1 base from V and 5 bases from J, with 23 bases between. Germline CDR1 is LGHNA and CDR2 is YNFKEQ. The CDR3 reads CASSQVSGGDIRTTEAFF. The CDR3 DNA reads TGTGCCAGCAGCCAAGTTTCAGGTGGCGATATCAGGACGACTGAAGCTTTCTTT.

V is TRBV4-1 and J is TRBJ1-1; D is possibly TRBD1 (5 bases). V shed 1 base and J shed 5 bases, with 8 bases lying between them. Germline CDR1 MGHRA, CDR2 YSYEKL. The CDR3 consists of 13 residues. The CDR3 DNA reads as TGCGCCAGCAGCCAAGGGGGGGAAACTGAAGCTTTCTTT. Residues: CASSQGGETEAFF.

This clone was seen just once. This chain joins TRBV30 and TRBJ1-1, with D uncertain. The CDR3 runs 12 residues. The germline gives CDR1 GTSNPN, CDR2 SVGIG (reference sequence). V lost 2 bases and J lost 6, with 10 bases in between. The chain's CDR3 is CAWSTGTPEAFF. The CDR3 DNA reads TGTGCCTGGAGTACGGGAACGCCTGAAGCTTTCTTT.

The chain is built from TRBV5-5 and TRBJ1-2; the D is unclear. Between the trimmed V and J ends, which lost 1 base and 5 bases, there was a span of 12 bases. The CDR3 loop spans 14 amino acids. The V gene's germline CDR1 is SGHKS and CDR2 YYEKEE (reference sequence). CDR3 residues: CASSLTEQGYGYTF. The CDR3 bases are TGTGCCAGCAGCTTGACCGAGCAAGGATATGGCTACACCTTC.

The chain is built from TRBV5-1 and TRBJ2-1; 8 bases match TRBD1. The CDR3 is 15 amino acids. V was pared by 6 bases and J by 2 bases, with 7 bases of the junction left unmatched. Germline CDR1 and CDR2: SGHRS and YFSETQ. The CDR3 sequence: CASKDRETTYNEQFF. The DNA for the CDR3 is TGCGCCAGCAAGGACAGGGAAACCACCTACAATGAGCAGTTCTTC. Supplemented by reference TRBV5-1 and TRBJ2-1, the full variable domain reads KAGVTQTPRYLIKTRGQQVTLSCSPISGHRSVSWYQQTPGQGLQFLFEYFSETQRNKGNFPGRFSGRQFSNSRSEMNVSTLELGDSALYLCASKDRETTYNEQFFGPGTRLTVL.

The gene calls are TRBV10-3 and TRBJ2-7; D is undetermined. CDR1 is ENHRY, CDR2 SYGVKD, per germline. V dropped 10 bases and J dropped 2 bases, with 12 bases sitting between them. CDR3 size: 12 residues. The CDR3 DNA is TGTGCCACAGGAAGCGAGACCTACGAGCAGTACTTC. Its protein product is CATGSETYEQYF.

The V call is TRBV29-1, the J call TRBJ2-1, with D unclear. V lost 4 bases to trimming and J lost 0 bases, with 7 bases between them. This CDR3 spans 13 amino acids. Looked up from germline, CDR1 is SQVTM and CDR2 is ANQGSEA. CDR3 in amino acids: CSVGTVSYNEQFF. DNA for the CDR3: TGCAGCGTTGGGACGGTCTCCTACAATGAGCAGTTCTTC.

The CDR3 sequence is CASSYTPYNEQFF. The CDR3 bases are TGTGCCAGCAGTTATACCCCGTACAATGAGCAGTTCTTC. This chain uses TRBV6-5 with TRBJ2-1, with D uncertain. Germline lookup yields CDR1 MNHEY and CDR2 SVGAGI. The V end was cut by 3 bases, the J end by 4 bases, with 7 bases between. The CDR3 is made up of 13 amino acids.

V is TRBV13 and J is TRBJ2-1; possibly TRBD1 for D (6 bases). The CDR3 sequence is 16 residues long. Germline CDR1 PRHDT, CDR2 FYEKMQ (reference sequence). V was trimmed by 5 bases and J by 12 bases, leaving 26 bases between them. The CDR3 DNA reads TGTGCCAGCAGCGGCCGGGACACCAGGAATCCGCCTTCGCAGTTCTTC. It encodes CASSGRDTRNPPSQFF. Based on the CDR3 plus reference TRBV13 and TRBJ2-1, the full variable domain is AAGVIQSPRHLIKEKRETATLKCYPIPRHDTVYWYQQGPGQDPQFLISFYEKMQSDKGSIPDRFSAQQFSDYHSELNMSSLELGDSALYFCASSGRDTRNPPSQFFGPGTRLTVL.

The CDR3, as DNA: TGTGCCAGCAGCGGTGGACGGGCCGATGAGGGCGAAGCTTTCTTT. This encodes CASSGGRADEGEAFF. The V call is TRBV5-6, the J call TRBJ1-1; no clear D. The CDR3 is 15 residues long. The V gene lost 4 bases and the J gene lost 8 bases, with 21 bases spanning the gap. Looked up from germline, CDR1 is SGHDT and CDR2 is YYEEEE. The full variable domain, in which reference TRBV5-6 and TRBJ1-1 provide the parts outside the CDR3, is DAGVTQSPTHLIKTRGQQVTLRCSPKSGHDTVSWYQQALGQGPQFIFQYYEEEERQRGNFPDRFSGHQFPNYSSELNVNALLLGDSALYLCASSGGRADEGEAFFGQGTRLTVV.

This clone was observed once. The chain recombines TRBV30 with TRBJ2-1, with 7 positions matching TRBD2. V trimming: 3 bases; J trimming: 4 bases; junction bases outside the gene matches: 3. The CDR3 has 13 amino acids. CDR1 GTSNPN and CDR2 SVGIG come from the germline V gene (reference sequence). The CDR3 coding sequence is TGTGCCTGGAGCCCGGGGGGTTACAATGAGCAGTTCTTC. This translates into CAWSPGGYNEQFF.

This clone was counted only a few times. This rearrangement joins TRBV19 to TRBJ1-2; D is ambiguous. This CDR3 is built from 15 residues. Germline V gives CDR1 LNHDA, CDR2 SQIVND (reference sequence). V was trimmed by 10 bases and J by 6 bases, leaving 24 bases between them. CDR3 region: CATHLVGSTMNGYTF. DNA of the CDR3: TGTGCCACCCATCTGGTGGGCAGCACTATGAATGGCTACACCTTC.

The chain has TRBV10-3 and TRBJ2-7; 7 nucleotides agree with TRBD1. There are 16 residues in the CDR3. The germline V gene has CDR1 ENHRY and CDR2 SYGVKD. Trimming took 6 bases from V and 2 from J; bases not matched to a gene: 13. The CDR3 loop is CAIRRQGRDLTYEQYF. The CDR3 nucleotides are TGTGCCATCAGAAGACAGGGCCGGGATTTAACCTACGAGCAGTACTTC.

The chain has TRBV5-4 and TRBJ2-7; the match to TRBD1 covers 7 bases. Losses at the gene ends were 9 bases for V and 3 bases for J; bases not matched to a gene: 12. The germline gives CDR1 SGHNT, CDR2 YYREEE (reference sequence). The CDR3 is 14 residues long. CDR3 in DNA: TGTGCCACTACCTTTTCAGGGGGATTCTACGAGCAGTACTTC. Protein sequence: CATTFSGGFYEQYF.

The chain links TRBV2 to TRBJ2-2; D call uncertain. CDR1 SNHLY and CDR2 FYNNEI come from the germline V gene. Deletions cut 6 bases from V and 6 bases from J, with 8 bases between. This CDR3 has 12 residues. CDR3 sequence (DNA): TGTGCCAGCAGGGTACAAGCCGGGGAGCTGTTTTTT. Its protein product is CASRVQAGELFF.

In its sample, this clone was seen once. The rearrangement uses TRBV9 and TRBJ2-1; D gene ambiguous. Trimming took 0 bases from V and 8 from J, leaving 9 bases between them. Germline V lookup: CDR1 SGDLS, CDR2 YYNGEE. The CDR3 is 13 residues long. The CDR3 reads CASSVEGVYEQFF. The CDR3 nucleotides read TGTGCCAGCAGCGTAGAGGGCGTATATGAGCAGTTCTTC.

The chain has TRBV11-3 and TRBJ2-5; either TRBD1 or TRBD2 may supply D (5 bases each). This CDR3 is 14 amino acids long. CDR1 and CDR2 from the germline V gene are SGHNT and YENEEA. The V and J ends lost 5 bases and 1 base respectively, with 11 bases between them. CDR3 loop: CASSRRDVQETQYF. The CDR3 region has the DNA TGTGCCAGCAGCCGCCGGGACGTCCAAGAGACCCAGTACTTC.

In this sample, this clone turned up once. This chain uses TRBV5-1 with TRBJ1-4; D unresolved. Germline V lookup: CDR1 SGHRS, CDR2 YFSETQ. Trimming stripped 0 bases from V and 7 bases from J, with 10 bases between. The CDR3 spans 14 residues. CDR3 sequence reads: CASSLAVGSEKLFF. CDR3 nucleotide sequence: TGCGCCAGCAGCTTGGCCGTCGGGAGTGAAAAACTGTTTTTT.

This clone was detected only a few times. The V gene is TRBV7-2, the J gene TRBJ1-5; D unclear. The CDR3 is 13 amino acids. The germline V and J ends were trimmed by 1 base and 7 bases, with 8 bases remaining between them. Per the germline V gene, CDR1 is SGHTA and CDR2 is FQGNSA. The CDR3 nucleotides are TGTGCCAGCAGCTTAGAGAGGGAACAGCCCCAGCATTTT. It yields the protein CASSLEREQPQHF.

This clone was seen a single time. The V gene is TRBV7-2, the J gene TRBJ2-7; 7 nucleotides agree with TRBD1. Germline assignment: CDR1 SGHTA and CDR2 FQGNSA. Trimming removed 0 bases from V and 2 bases from J; junction bases left unmatched: 7. This CDR3 is 16 amino acids long. The CDR3 sequence: CASSLAGTEITYEQYF. The CDR3 DNA sequence: TGTGCCAGCAGCTTAGCAGGGACAGAAATCACCTACGAGCAGTACTTC.

V usage is TRBV19 and J usage is TRBJ2-1; the D gene is possibly TRBD1 (6 bases). The CDR3 extends over 17 amino acids. Germline CDR1 is LNHDA and CDR2 is SQIVND (reference sequence). V was shortened by 4 bases and J by 1 base, with 17 bases between the two germline ends. CDR3 nucleotide sequence: TGTGCCAGTAGTACCTCCCACAGGGTGCCTTCCTACAATGAGCAGTTCTTC. It yields the protein CASSTSHRVPSYNEQFF.

The J gene is TRBJ2-1, the V gene TRBV6-5, with 7 bases matching TRBD2. CDR3 length: 14 amino acids. V dropped 0 bases and J dropped 10; count of bases not matched to a gene: 6. Germline-derived CDR1 and CDR2 are MNHEY and SVGAGI. The CDR3 loop is CASSYSRLAGEQFF. CDR3 bases: TGTGCCAGCAGTTACTCGCGACTAGCTGGCGAGCAGTTCTTC.

In its sample, this clone was seen a few times. This chain connects TRBV29-1 to TRBJ1-2; D call uncertain. CDR1 SQVTM and CDR2 ANQGSEA come from the germline V gene. The CDR3 spans 13 residues. The germline V and J ends were trimmed by 3 bases and 4 bases, with 12 bases remaining between them. This CDR3 reads CSVDSGLLYGYTF. DNA of the CDR3: TGCAGCGTTGATTCTGGACTCCTCTATGGCTACACCTTC.